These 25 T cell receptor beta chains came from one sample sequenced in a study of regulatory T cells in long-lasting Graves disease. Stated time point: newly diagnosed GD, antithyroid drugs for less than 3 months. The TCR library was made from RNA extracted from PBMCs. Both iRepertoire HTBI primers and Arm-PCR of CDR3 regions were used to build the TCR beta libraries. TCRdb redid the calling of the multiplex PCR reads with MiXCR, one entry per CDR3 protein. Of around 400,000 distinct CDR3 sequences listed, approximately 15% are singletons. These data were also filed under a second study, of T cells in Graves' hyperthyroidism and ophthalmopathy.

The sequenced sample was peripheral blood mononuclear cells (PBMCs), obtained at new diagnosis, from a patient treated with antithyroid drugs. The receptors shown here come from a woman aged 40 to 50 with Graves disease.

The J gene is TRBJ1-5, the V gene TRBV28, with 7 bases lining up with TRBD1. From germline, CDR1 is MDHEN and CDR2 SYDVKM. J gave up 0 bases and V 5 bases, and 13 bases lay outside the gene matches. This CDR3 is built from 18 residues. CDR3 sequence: CASSLSRTGPYSNQPQHF. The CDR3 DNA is TGTGCCAGCAGTCTCTCCAGGACAGGACCCTATAGCAATCAGCCCCAGCATTTT.

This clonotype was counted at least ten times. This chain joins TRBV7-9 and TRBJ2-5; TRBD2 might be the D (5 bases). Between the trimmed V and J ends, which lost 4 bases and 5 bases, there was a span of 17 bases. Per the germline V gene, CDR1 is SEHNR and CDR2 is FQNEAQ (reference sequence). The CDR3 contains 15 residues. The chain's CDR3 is CASSSRRGFGETQYF. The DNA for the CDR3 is TGTGCCAGCAGCTCCCGGAGAGGGTTCGGGGAGACCCAGTACTTC. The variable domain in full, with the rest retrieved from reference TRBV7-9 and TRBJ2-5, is DTGVSQNPRHKITKRGQNVTFRCDPISEHNRLYWYRQTLGQGPEFLTYFQNEAQLEKSRLLSDRFSAERPKGSFSTLEIQRTEQGDSAMYLCASSSRRGFGETQYFGPGTRLLVL.

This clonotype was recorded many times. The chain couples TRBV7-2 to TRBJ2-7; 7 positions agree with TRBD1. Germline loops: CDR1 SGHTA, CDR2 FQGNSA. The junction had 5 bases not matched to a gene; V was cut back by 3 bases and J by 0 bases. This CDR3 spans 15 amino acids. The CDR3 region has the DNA TGTGCCAGCAGCTTCCTCAGGGGGAGCTCCTACGAGCAGTACTTC. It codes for CASSFLRGSSYEQYF.

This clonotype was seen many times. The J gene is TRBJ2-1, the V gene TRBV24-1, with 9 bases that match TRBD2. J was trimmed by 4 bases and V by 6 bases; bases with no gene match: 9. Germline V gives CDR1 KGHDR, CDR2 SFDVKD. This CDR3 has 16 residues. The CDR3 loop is CATSMSSGTKYNEQFF. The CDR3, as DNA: TGTGCCACCAGTATGTCTAGCGGGACTAAATACAATGAGCAGTTCTTC.

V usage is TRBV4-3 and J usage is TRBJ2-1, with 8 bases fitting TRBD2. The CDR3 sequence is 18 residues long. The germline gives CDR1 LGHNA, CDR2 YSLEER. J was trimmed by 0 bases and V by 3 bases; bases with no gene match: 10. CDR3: CASSHRWERESSYNEQFF. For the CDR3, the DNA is TGCGCCAGCAGCCACCGTTGGGAGCGGGAGAGCTCCTACAATGAGCAGTTCTTC.

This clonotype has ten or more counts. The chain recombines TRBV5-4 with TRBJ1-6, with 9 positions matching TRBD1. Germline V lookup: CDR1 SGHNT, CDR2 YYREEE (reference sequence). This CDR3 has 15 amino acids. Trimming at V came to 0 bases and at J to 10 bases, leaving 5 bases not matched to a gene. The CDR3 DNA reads TGTGCCAGCAGCTTGGACAGGGGGCTACGGTCACCCCTCCACTTT. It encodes CASSLDRGLRSPLHF.

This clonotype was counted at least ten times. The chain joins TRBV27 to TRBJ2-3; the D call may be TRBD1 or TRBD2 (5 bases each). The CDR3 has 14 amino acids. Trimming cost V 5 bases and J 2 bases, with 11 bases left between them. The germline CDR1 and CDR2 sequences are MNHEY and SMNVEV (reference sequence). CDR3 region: CASSVQGPTDTQYF. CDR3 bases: TGTGCCAGCAGTGTGCAGGGACCCACAGATACGCAGTATTTT.

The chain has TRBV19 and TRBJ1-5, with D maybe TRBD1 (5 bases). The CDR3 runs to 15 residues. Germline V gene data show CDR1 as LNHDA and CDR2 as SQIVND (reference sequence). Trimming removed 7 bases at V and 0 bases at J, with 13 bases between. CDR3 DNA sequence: TGTGCCAGTATCATAGGGACTTCTAGCAATCAGCCCCAGCATTTT. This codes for CASIIGTSSNQPQHF. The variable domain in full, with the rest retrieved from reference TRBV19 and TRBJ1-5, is DGGITQSPKYLFRKEGQNVTLSCEQNLNHDAMYWYRQDPGQGLRLIYYSQIVNDFQKGDIAEGYSVSREKKESFPLTVTSAQKNPTAFYLCASIIGTSSNQPQHFGDGTRLSIL.

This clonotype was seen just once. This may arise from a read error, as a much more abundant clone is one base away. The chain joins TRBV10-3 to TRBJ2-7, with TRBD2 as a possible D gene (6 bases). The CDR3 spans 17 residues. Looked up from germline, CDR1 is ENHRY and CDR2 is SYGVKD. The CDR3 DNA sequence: TGTTCCATCAGTGAGTCGGAGGGGACGGCTAATTCCTACGAGCAGTACTTC. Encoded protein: CSISESEGTANSYEQYF.

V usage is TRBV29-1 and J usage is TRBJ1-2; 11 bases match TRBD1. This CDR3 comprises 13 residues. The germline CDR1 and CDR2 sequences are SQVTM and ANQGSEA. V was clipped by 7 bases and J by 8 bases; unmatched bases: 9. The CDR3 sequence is CSAGTGGAEGYTF. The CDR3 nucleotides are TGCAGCGCCGGGACAGGGGGTGCTGAAGGCTACACCTTC.

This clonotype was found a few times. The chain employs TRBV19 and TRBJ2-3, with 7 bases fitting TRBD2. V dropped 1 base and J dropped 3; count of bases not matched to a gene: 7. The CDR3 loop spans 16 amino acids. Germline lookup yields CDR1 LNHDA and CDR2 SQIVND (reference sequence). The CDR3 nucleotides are TGTGCCAGTAGTATAGGTCCTAGCGGAGCGACAGATACGCAGTATTTT. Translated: CASSIGPSGATDTQYF.

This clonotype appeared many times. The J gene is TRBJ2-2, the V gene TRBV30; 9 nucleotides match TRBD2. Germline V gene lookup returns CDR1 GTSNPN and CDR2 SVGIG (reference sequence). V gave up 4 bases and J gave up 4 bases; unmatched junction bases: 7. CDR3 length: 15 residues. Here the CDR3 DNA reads TGTGCCTGGACGGCGGGAGGGCCCGGCACCGGGGAGCTGTTTTTT. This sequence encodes CAWTAGGPGTGELFF.

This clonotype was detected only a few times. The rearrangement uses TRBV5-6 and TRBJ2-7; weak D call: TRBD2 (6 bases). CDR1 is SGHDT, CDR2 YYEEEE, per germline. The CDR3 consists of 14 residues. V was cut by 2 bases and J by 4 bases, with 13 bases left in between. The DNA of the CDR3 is TGTGCCAGCAGCTTTGGAGGGATAAGATACGAGCAGTACTTC. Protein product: CASSFGGIRYEQYF.

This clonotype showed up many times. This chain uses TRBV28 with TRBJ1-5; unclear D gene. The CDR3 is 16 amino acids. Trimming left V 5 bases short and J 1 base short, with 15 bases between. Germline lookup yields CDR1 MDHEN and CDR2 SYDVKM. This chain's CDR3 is CASSDLGVTSNQPQHF. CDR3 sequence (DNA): TGTGCCAGCAGTGACCTCGGGGTTACGAGCAATCAGCCCCAGCATTTT.

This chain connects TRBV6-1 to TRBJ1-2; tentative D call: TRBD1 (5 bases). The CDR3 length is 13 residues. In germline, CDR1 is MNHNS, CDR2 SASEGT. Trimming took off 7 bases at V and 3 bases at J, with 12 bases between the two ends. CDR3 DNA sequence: TGTGCCAGCACGGGCAGGGACGACTATGGCTACACCTTC. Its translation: CASTGRDDYGYTF.

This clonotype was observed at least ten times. Written as DNA, the CDR3 is TGTGCCAGCAGCGTATTTAGCGAAGACGAGCAGTACTTC. Residues: CASSVFSEDEQYF. This chain joins TRBV9 and TRBJ2-7; tentative D call: TRBD2 (5 bases). V was pared by 1 base and J by 5 bases, with 10 bases between. This CDR3 is built from 13 residues. The germline V gene encodes CDR1 SGDLS and CDR2 YYNGEE.

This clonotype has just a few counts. The chain's CDR3 is CASSQSLSPSTGELFF. In nucleotides, the CDR3 is TGTGCCAGCAGCCAATCGCTTAGCCCTTCGACCGGGGAGCTGTTTTTT. This chain joins TRBV16 and TRBJ2-2; unclear D gene. V was trimmed by 0 bases and J by 5 bases, leaving 13 bases between them. The CDR3 contains 16 residues. The germline V gene has CDR1 KGHSY and CDR2 FQNENV.

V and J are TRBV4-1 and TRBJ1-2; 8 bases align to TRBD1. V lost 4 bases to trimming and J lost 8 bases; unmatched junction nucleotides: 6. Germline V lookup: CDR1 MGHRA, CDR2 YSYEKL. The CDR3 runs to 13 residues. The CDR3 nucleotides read TGCGCCAGCAGCCGACCCGGACAGGGCGGCTACACCTTC. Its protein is CASSRPGQGGYTF.

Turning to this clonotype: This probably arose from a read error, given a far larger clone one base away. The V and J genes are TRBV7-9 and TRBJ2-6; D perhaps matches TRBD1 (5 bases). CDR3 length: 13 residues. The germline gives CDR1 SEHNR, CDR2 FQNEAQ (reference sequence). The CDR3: CASSLSPDNILTF. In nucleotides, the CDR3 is TGTGCCAGCAGCCTAAGCCCGGACAACATCCTGACTTTC. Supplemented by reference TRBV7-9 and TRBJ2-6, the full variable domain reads DTGVSQNPRHKITKRGQNVTFRCDPISEHNRLYWYRQTLGQGPEFLTYFQNEAQLEKSRLLSDRFSAERPKGSFSTLEIQRTEQGDSAMYLCASSLSPDNILTFGAGSRLTVL.

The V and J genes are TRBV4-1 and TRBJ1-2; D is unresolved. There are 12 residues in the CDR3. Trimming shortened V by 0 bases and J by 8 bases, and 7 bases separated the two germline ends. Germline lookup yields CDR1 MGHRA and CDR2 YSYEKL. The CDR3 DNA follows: TGCGCCAGCAGCCAAGATTTGGAGGGCTACACCTTC. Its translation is CASSQDLEGYTF.

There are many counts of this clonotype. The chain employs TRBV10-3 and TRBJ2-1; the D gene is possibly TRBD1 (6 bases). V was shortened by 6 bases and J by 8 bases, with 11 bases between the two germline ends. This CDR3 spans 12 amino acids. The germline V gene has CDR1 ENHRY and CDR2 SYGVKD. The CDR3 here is CAISSGEDEQFF. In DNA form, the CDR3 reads TGTGCCATCAGCTCAGGGGAAGATGAGCAGTTCTTC.

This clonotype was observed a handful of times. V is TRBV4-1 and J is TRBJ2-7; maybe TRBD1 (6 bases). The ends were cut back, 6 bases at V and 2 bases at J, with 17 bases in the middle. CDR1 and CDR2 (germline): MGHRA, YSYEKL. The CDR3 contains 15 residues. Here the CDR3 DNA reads TGCGCCAGCAGTTTCGAACAGGGCCATCCCTACGAGCAGTACTTC. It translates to CASSFEQGHPYEQYF.

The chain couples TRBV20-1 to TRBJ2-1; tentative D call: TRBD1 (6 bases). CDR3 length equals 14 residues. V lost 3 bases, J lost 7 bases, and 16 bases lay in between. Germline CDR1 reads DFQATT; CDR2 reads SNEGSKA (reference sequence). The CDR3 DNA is TGCAGTGCTAGGGGGGCCATACGCAGTAATGAGCAGTTCTTC. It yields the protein CSARGAIRSNEQFF.

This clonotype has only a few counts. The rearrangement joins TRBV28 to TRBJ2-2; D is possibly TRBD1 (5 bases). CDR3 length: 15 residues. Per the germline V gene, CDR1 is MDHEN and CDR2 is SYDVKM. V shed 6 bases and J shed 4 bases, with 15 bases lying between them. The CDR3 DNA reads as TGTGCCAGCAGGTCACAGGCTCACCTCACCGGGGAGCTGTTTTTT. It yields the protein CASRSQAHLTGELFF.

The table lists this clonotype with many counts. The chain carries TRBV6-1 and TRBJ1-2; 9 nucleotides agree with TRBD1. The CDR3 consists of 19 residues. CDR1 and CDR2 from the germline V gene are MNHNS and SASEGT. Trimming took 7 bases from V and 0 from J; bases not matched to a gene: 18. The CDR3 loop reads CASNPYRDRDPLTNYGYTF. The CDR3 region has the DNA TGTGCCAGCAACCCTTACCGGGACAGGGACCCTCTTACTAACTATGGCTACACCTTC.